In this sample, the clone carrying this T cell receptor beta chain turned up many times. Its antigen is still unknown. The sample comes from a study of read filtering for tumor transcriptome and immune sequencing. On the study more broadly: RNA-seq yielded only roughly 80 to 1,400 TCR reads, IR-seq about 4.05 to 11 million.

Trimming stripped 7 bases from V and 0 bases from J, with 12 bases between. This CDR3 contains 15 residues. The germline gives CDR1 MNHEY, CDR2 SMNVEV (reference sequence). Findings and caveats of the study: Single-read clonotypes: about 81.9% of IR-seq clonotypes (approximately 4% of reads), 60% to 75% of RNA-seq clonotypes (roughly 49% of reads). IR-seq captured clonotypes deeper and more reliably than RNA-seq.

Molecular barcoded adaptors covering alpha/delta and beta/gamma chains were used on 400 ng RNA. One entry per CDR3 protein, called by TCRdb with MiXCR from the reads. The repertoire holds some 120,000 distinct CDR3 sequences, 13% seen once, with more than 9.5% in the top ten. The TCR was taken from a donor at least 40 years old with multiple myeloma. What was sequenced was a population of CD138-negative cells sorted from bone marrow. The J gene is TRBJ2-2, the V gene TRBV27; the D is unclear. CDR3 loop: CASTPQPANTGELFF. CDR3 in DNA: TGTGCCAGCACCCCTCAACCCGCGAACACCGGGGAGCTGTTTTTT.